Listed below are T cell receptor beta chains from one sample, sequenced in a study of blood T cells in healthy people across ages. TCRdb called the 5' RACE reads again in MiXCR, with one record for every CDR3 protein. The sample lists 1.5 million to 1.8 million distinct CDR3 sequences, roughly two fifths seen once, with less than 5% in the top ten. Sequencing was carried out using blood. The receptors stem from a woman aged 18-29 years in good health. Both conserved end residues are part of each CDR3. Fields, in order: J gene, clone size, V gene, D gene, CDR3 protein, CDR3 DNA. A D gene is named only where the DNA matches it firmly. Clone size appears in some rows only: once, few, many, or a class for an expanded clone.

TRBJ1-1,.,TRBV10-3,TRBD1,CAISDRIGTGGGGNTEAFF,TGTGCCATCAGTGACCGTATCGGGACAGGGGGCGGGGGTAACACTGAAGCTTTCTTT
TRBJ2-3,.,TRBV6-2/TRBV6-3,TRBD2,CASSLIPGLATDTQYF,TGTGCCAGCAGTTTAATCCCGGGACTAGCCACGGATACGCAGTATTTT
TRBJ2-6,.,TRBV15,.,CATTPDLTGANVLTF,TGTGCCACCACCCCAGATCTAACTGGGGCCAACGTCCTGACTTTC
TRBJ2-7,.,TRBV3-1,TRBD2,CASSSQPLAGGAYEQYF,TGTGCCAGCAGCTCACAACCACTAGCGGGGGGGGCCTACGAGCAGTACTTC
TRBJ2-1,few,TRBV7-9,.,CASSLAGRDLSSYNEQFF,TGTGCCAGCAGCCTTGCGGGACGGGACCTAAGCTCCTACAATGAGCAGTTCTTC
TRBJ2-7,.,TRBV27,.,CASSLGWGAYNEQYF,TGTGCCAGCAGTTTAGGATGGGGGGCATACAATGAGCAGTACTTC
TRBJ2-7,few,TRBV12-3/TRBV12-4,TRBD2,CASSLGRGLAGRYEQYF,TGTGCCAGCAGTTTAGGAAGGGGACTAGCGGGCAGATACGAGCAGTACTTC
TRBJ1-2,.,TRBV29-1,.,CSASRPSAPGGYTF,TGCAGCGCCTCGAGACCCTCGGCCCCGGGAGGCTACACCTTC
TRBJ2-7,few,TRBV27,.,CASKGLSSYEQYF,TGTGCCAGCAAGGGCCTCTCCTCCTACGAGCAGTACTTC
TRBJ2-5,.,TRBV12-5,.,CASGMLSGTPPETQYF,TGTGCTAGTGGCATGCTCTCCGGGACACCCCCTGAGACCCAGTACTTC
TRBJ1-6,few,TRBV7-9,TRBD1,CASSPETGTVNPPLHF,TGTGCCAGCAGCCCCGAAACCGGGACAGTTAATCCACCCCTCCACTTT
TRBJ1-6,.,TRBV6-5,.,CASSYEGGRRNSPLHF,TGTGCCAGCAGTTACGAAGGCGGACGCCGTAATTCACCCCTCCACTTT
TRBJ2-7,few,TRBV12-3/TRBV12-4,.,CASSFGALVPNNEQYF,TGTGCCAGCAGTTTCGGTGCGCTAGTACCTAACAATGAGCAGTACTTC
TRBJ2-1,.,TRBV4-3,.,CASSQRQYNKQFF,TGCGCCAGCAGCCAACGGCAGTACAATAAGCAGTTCTTC
TRBJ2-7,few,TRBV4-3,.,CASSQASYNSYEQYF,TGCGCCAGCAGCCAAGCCTCCTACAACTCCTACGAGCAGTACTTC
TRBJ2-7,.,TRBV12-3/TRBV12-4,TRBD2,CAGSQLGGGSSYEQYF,TGTGCCGGCAGTCAGCTAGGCGGGGGGAGCTCCTACGAGCAGTACTTC
TRBJ2-1,few,TRBV4-2,TRBD2,CASSPQTSGSDEQFF,TGTGCCAGCAGCCCGCAGACTAGCGGGAGCGATGAGCAGTTCTTC
TRBJ1-2,few,TRBV7-8,.,CASSLGGYHYGYTF,TGTGCCAGCAGCCTAGGGGGGTATCACTATGGCTACACCTTC
TRBJ2-4,.,TRBV7-3,.,CASSFGLVGHNEQYF,TGTGCCAGCAGCTTCGGATTAGTTGGCCACAATGAGCAGTACTTC
TRBJ1-1,.,TRBV15,.,CATSREGDTEAFF,TGTGCCACCAGCAGAGAGGGGGACACTGAAGCTTTCTTT
TRBJ2-7,many,TRBV3-1,.,CASSQRGSYEQYF,TGTGCCAGCAGCCAACGGGGCAGCTACGAGCAGTACTTC
TRBJ2-3,.,TRBV6-1,.,CASSVGQLTDTQYF,TGTGCCAGCAGCGTTGGACAGCTCACAGATACGCAGTATTTT
TRBJ2-3,few,TRBV6-2/TRBV6-3,TRBD2,CASPPDRSRRTSGRVDTQYF,TGTGCCAGCCCACCCGATAGGTCGAGAAGGACTAGCGGGAGAGTGGATACGCAGTATTTT
TRBJ1-1,.,TRBV28,.,CASSLWFGDTTEAFF,TGTGCCAGCAGTTTATGGTTTGGGGATACCACTGAAGCTTTCTTT
TRBJ1-5,.,TRBV7-3,.,CASSSTPGQPQHF,TGTGCCAGCAGCTCCACGCCGGGACAGCCCCAGCATTTT
TRBJ2-3,.,TRBV5-6,.,CVSSLIQRRTDTQYF,TGTGTCAGCAGCTTGATTCAGCGGCGCACAGATACGCAGTATTTT
TRBJ2-6,few,TRBV12-3/TRBV12-4,.,CASSLWYSREGANVLTF,TGTGCCAGCAGTTTATGGTATTCCAGAGAAGGGGCCAACGTCCTGACTTTC
TRBJ1-2,.,TRBV12-5,.,CASGVLANYGYTF,TGTGCTAGTGGTGTTCTGGCGAACTATGGCTACACCTTC
TRBJ2-5,.,TRBV10-1,TRBD2,CATMPTSSGTQYF,TGCGCCACGATGCCGACTAGCTCTGGGACCCAGTACTTC
TRBJ1-2,.,TRBV24-1,.,CATSDFSRDHGYTF,TGTGCCACCAGTGATTTCTCCAGGGACCATGGCTACACCTTC
TRBJ1-2,few,TRBV20-1,TRBD1,CSAGQGRPLNYGYTF,TGCAGCGCTGGACAGGGAAGACCCCTTAACTATGGCTACACCTTC
TRBJ1-1,.,TRBV6-5,.,CASSQGLQYTEAFF,TGTGCCAGCAGCCAAGGTCTACAGTACACTGAAGCTTTCTTT
TRBJ2-3,.,TRBV7-8,.,CASSLSTVSDTQYF,TGTGCCAGCAGCTTATCTACAGTTTCAGATACGCAGTATTTT
TRBJ2-7,.,TRBV29-1,.,CSVVSGRSPGVSYEQYF,TGCAGCGTTGTGTCAGGGAGATCGCCGGGAGTCTCCTACGAGCAGTACTTC
TRBJ2-1,.,TRBV25-1,.,CASSEYEGDPTGEQFF,TGTGCCAGCAGTGAATATGAGGGGGACCCTACTGGCGAGCAGTTCTTC
TRBJ2-7,.,TRBV6-2/TRBV6-3,TRBD1,CASRIPGQGTYEQYF,TGTGCCAGCCGCATCCCGGGACAGGGAACCTACGAGCAGTACTTC
TRBJ1-1,.,TRBV29-1,.,CSAQGRDNYPEAFF,TGCAGCGCCCAGGGGAGAGACAACTACCCTGAAGCTTTCTTT
TRBJ1-5,.,TRBV6-2/TRBV6-3,TRBD1,CASGYRGMVPQHF,TGTGCCAGCGGATACAGGGGGATGGTGCCCCAGCATTTT
TRBJ2-7,.,TRBV7-2,TRBD1,CASSPKPGQRPYEQYF,TGTGCCAGCAGCCCGAAACCGGGACAGAGGCCCTACGAGCAGTACTTC
TRBJ1-3,once,TRBV12-3/TRBV12-4,.,CAQRASSGNTIYF,TGTGCCCAGCGAGCATCCTCTGGAAACACCATATATTTT
TRBJ2-1,.,TRBV7-6,TRBD1,CASSPDRVSRRFF,TGTGCCAGCAGCCCCGACAGGGTCTCTAGACGGTTCTTC
TRBJ2-3,.,TRBV2,.,CASSGLETPSTDTQYF,TGTGCCAGCAGTGGGCTGGAGACGCCTAGCACAGATACGCAGTATTTT
TRBJ1-6,.,TRBV20-1,.,CSAREGTAYNSPLHF,TGCAGTGCTAGAGAGGGGACCGCATATAATTCACCCCTCCACTTT
TRBJ1-5,.,TRBV20-1,.,CSARDKSRVSLQPQHF,TGCAGTGCTAGAGATAAGTCCAGGGTATCCCTTCAGCCCCAGCATTTT
TRBJ2-3,.,TRBV5-1,.,CASSLGAKAPDTQYF,TGCGCCAGCAGCTTGGGGGCTAAGGCCCCAGATACGCAGTATTTT